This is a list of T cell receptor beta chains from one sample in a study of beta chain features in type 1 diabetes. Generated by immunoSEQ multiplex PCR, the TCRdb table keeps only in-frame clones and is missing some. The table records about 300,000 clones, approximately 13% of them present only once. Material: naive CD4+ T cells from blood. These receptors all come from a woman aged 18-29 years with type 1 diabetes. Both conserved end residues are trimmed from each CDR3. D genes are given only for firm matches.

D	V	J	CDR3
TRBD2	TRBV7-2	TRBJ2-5	ASSSQETSGRVKETQY
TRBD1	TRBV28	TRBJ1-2	ASSSTGTGQRYT
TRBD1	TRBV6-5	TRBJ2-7	ASSYRDRAHEQY
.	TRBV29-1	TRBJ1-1	SLLGDTEAF
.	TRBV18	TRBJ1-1	ASSPGPAGTEAF
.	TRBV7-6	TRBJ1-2	ASSATSGYT
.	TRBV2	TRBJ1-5	ASRAIQGNQPQH
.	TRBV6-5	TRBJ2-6	ASSPLGLKGLT
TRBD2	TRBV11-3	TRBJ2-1	ASSLGSWREKGVDEQF
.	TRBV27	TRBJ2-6	ASSLQGPGGANVLT
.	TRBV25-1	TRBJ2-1	ASSEPLGVYNEQF
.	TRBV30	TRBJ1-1	AWRGTKNTEAF
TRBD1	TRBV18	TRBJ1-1	ASSPGTGGAGTEAF
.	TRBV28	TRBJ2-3	ASSQTGPTDTQY
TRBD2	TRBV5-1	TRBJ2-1	ASTLAGEDEQF
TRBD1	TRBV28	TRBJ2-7	ASRSPGQGSYEQY
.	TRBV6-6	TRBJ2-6	ASSRGGGPGANVLT
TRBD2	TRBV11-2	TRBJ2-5	ASSRGLAEETQY
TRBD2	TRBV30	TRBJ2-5	AWSVERGVIKVGETQY
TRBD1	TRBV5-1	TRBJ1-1	ASSPGTGNTEAF
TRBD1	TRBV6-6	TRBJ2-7	ASSPKDRGLREQY
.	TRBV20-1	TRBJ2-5	SAKSRETQY
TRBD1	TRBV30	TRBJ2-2	AWSGTGGNTGELF
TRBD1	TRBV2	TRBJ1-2	ASSAGTGAYGYT
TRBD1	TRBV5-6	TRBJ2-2	ASSSGQGTGELF
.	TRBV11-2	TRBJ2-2	ASSLRELGTGELF
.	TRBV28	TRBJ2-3	ASSRDTQY
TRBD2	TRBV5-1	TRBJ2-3	ASRAGDVVDTQY
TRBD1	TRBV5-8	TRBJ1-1	ASSLVASTGGHTEAF
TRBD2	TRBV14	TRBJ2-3	ASSLLAGGVTDTQY
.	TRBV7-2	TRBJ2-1	ASSLYPPQF
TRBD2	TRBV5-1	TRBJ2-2	ASSQVAGSNTGELF
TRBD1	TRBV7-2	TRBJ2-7	ASSLRQGPTYEQY
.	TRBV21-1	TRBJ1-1	ASRGQGALVAEAF
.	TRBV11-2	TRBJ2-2	ASSSPTAFTGELF
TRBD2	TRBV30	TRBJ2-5	AWAALTGGETQY
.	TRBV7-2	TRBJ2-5	ASSLAVPQETQY
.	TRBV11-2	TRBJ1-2	ASSPIRELRMYGYT
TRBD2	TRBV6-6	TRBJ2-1	ASTKKALGGRDEQF
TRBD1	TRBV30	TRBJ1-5	AWTHGQGRQPQH
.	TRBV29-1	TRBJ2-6	SVYTGAGANVLT
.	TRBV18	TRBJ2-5	ASSPAAAGETQY
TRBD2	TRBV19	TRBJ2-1	ASSSTAGDSSYNEQF
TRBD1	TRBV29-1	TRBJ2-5	SVEARTGAPPETQY
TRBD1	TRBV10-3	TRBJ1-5	AITGTVNQPQH
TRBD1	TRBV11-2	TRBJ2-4	ASSLGPAGQANIQY
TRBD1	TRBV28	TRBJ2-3	ASPPRTGPTDTQY
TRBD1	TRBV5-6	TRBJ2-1	ASSRGGTGYDEQF
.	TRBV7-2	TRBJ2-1	ASRTSPYNEQF
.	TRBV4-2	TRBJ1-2	ASSQDLAGGGYT
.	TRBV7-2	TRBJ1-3	ASSLTVPSSGNTIY
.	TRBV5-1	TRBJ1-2	ASSLGSGENYGYT
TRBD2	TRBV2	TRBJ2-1	ASSDLAGGEQF
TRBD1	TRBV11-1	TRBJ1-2	ASSSRSTGQYGYT
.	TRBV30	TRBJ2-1	AWSGGRNNEQF
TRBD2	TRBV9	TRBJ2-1	ASSESGGNEQF
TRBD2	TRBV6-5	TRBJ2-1	ASRLAGSNEQF
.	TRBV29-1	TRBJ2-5	SVGQYGETQY
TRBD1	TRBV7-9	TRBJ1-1	ASTTQGDRTEAF
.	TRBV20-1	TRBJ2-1	SASAYNEQF